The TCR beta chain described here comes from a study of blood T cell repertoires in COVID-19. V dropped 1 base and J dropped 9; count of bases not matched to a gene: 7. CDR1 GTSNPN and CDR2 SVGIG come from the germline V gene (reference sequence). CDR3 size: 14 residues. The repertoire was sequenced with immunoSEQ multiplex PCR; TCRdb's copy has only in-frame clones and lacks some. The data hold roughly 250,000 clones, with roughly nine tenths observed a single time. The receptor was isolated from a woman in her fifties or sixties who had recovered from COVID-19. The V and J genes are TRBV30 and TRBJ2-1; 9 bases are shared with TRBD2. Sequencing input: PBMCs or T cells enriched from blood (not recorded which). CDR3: CAWSGGGRAIEQFF. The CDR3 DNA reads TGTGCCTGGAGTGGGGGCGGGAGGGCCATTGAGCAGTTCTTC.